The present entry profiles one T cell receptor beta chain with its context. Its antigen has not been determined. Per-base qualities were not stored, and no clone one base away is much larger. This sample stems from a study of blood T cell repertoires in COVID-19 (dated by TCRdb to about 2020). Study-level background: Samples from collaborators originated in the United States, Italy and Spain and spanned both the acute and convalescent phases of COVID-19. The repertoires were released in a freely available public database intended as a resource for research on the immune response to SARS-CoV-2. A de-identified subject ID, COVID-19 status, age in years and sex were almost always included in the sample metadata. Deeply sampled blood TCRbeta repertoires from subjects exposed to, actively infected with, or recovered from COVID-19 were included in the dataset. The samples were drawn from two sources: the first 160 participants of the ongoing ImmuneRACE study, and 1,000 to 1,500 subjects contributed by 6 global collaborators. The prospective study material was composed of cDNA or gDNA derived from T cells, B-cell-depleted T cells, or PBMCs. Where HLA class I and class II types were available, the types were taken from metadata supplied by the sample provider, not from assay-based typing. The paper as a whole reports these results and caveats: How much clinical and demographic metadata was included differed by source and by participant, and the metadata was provided uncurated.

TCRbeta CDR3 regions were amplified from genomic DNA by means of the immunoSEQ Assay, a bias-controlled multiplex PCR. The authors processed their data as follows. Nucleated cell counts per sample were estimated from amplification of reference gene primers within the assay. To quantify the absolute abundance of each unique TCRbeta CDR3 rearrangement, sequence reads were collapsed and filtered. Productive Simpson clonality was computed per sample as the square root of Simpson's diversity index over productive rearrangements. TCRdb's version of the immuneACCESS table is confined to in-frame rearrangements and falls short of the full clone set. An unresolved V gene accounts for under half of the shortfall where checked; the remainder is of unknown origin. V and J calls and clone size follow that table, whereas D and trimming were derived from the DNA. The sample includes over 75,000 clones, with 82% observed a single time. More than 1% of the sample goes to the ten largest clones.

Measured from the cysteine to the phenylalanine, the CDR3 is 15 residues long. The entry retains the CDR3 DNA only, 45 bases that are in frame from base 1. Looking up the germline V gene yields CDR1 SGHNT and CDR2 YENEEA. Trimmed from V: 1 base; trimmed from J: 4 bases; junction bases lacking a gene match: 4. The collaborating institutions used their own protocols to collect whole blood in K2EDTA tubes. Collaborator samples were shipped for TCRbeta analysis as frozen whole blood, isolated PBMCs, or DNA extracted from either sample type. The rearranged chain carries TRBV11-3 and TRBJ2-1, and 7 junction bases match TRBD1. The sequenced sample was peripheral blood. This receptor was taken from a woman of 80 years or more with acute or convalescent COVID-19. The CDR3 region: CASSLGQGDYNEQFF. DNA sequence: TGTGCCAGCAGCTTAGGACAGGGTGATTACAATGAGCAGTTCTTC. Outside the CDR3, residues come from the reference TRBV11-3 and TRBJ2-1 proteins, so the full variable domain is: EAGVVQSPRYKIIEKKQPVAFWCNPISGHNTLYWYLQNLGQGPELLIRYENEEAVDDSQLPKDRFSAERLKGVDSTLKIQPAELGDSAVYLCASSLGQGDYNEQFFGPGTRLTVL.